This note documents a single TCR beta chain sequence. The data originate from a study of blood T cell repertoires in COVID-19. On the study more broadly: From the United States, Italy and Spain came samples of acute and convalescent COVID-19. Sources were T cells, B-cell-depleted T cells, or PBMCs; the material itself was cDNA or gDNA.

Assay used: immunoSEQ multiplex PCR; TCRdb lists only in-frame clones, some missing. The sample carries 130,000 or so clones, about 83% recorded once. Cohort 3 recovery required two negative PCRs, clearance, or symptom resolution. The CDR3 contains 15 residues. Germline V gene data show CDR1 as LNHDA and CDR2 as SQIVND (reference sequence). With 0 bases removed from V and 8 bases from J, the gap between germline ends came to 14 bases. The TCR was taken from a woman in her twenties or thirties who had recovered from COVID-19. Sequencing input: PBMCs or T cells enriched from blood (not recorded which). The chain carries TRBV19 and TRBJ2-1, with D hard to call. The CDR3 reads CASSIDKPLAHEQFF. The CDR3 region has the DNA TGTGCCAGTAGTATAGACAAGCCCCTCGCCCATGAGCAGTTCTTC.